Listed here are 25 T cell receptor beta chains from one sample, sequenced in a study of blood T cell repertoires in COVID-19. Produced via immunoSEQ multiplex PCR; TCRdb's table is partial and in-frame only. The data hold 250,000 to 350,000 clones, with over 75% observed a single time. The sequenced sample was peripheral blood. These receptors were collected from a human donor with COVID-19, enrolled during active disease. The donor label of this sample is uncertain.

This chain uses TRBV10-3 with TRBJ2-7; D not certain. The CDR3 contains 12 residues. Germline V gene lookup returns CDR1 ENHRY and CDR2 SYGVKD. Trimming removed 6 bases at V and 2 bases at J, with 8 bases between. For the CDR3, the DNA is TGTGCCATCAGGAACGGTGCCTACGAGCAGTACTTC. Translation gives CAIRNGAYEQYF.

This chain connects TRBV19 to TRBJ1-3; D call uncertain. V lost 4 bases and J 4 bases, leaving 11 bases between the germline ends. Germline assignment: CDR1 LNHDA and CDR2 SQIVND (reference sequence). The CDR3 covers 14 residues. Here the CDR3 DNA reads TGTGCCAGTAGTACACAGCGGACGGGAAACACCATATATTTT. Protein product: CASSTQRTGNTIYF.

The V call is TRBV3-1 (or the pseudogene TRBV3-2), the J call TRBJ2-1; the D is unclear. CDR1 and CDR2 from the germline V gene are LGHDT and YNNKEL (reference sequence). This CDR3 region has 13 residues. With 0 bases removed from V and 10 bases from J, the gap between germline ends came to 10 bases. For the CDR3, the DNA is TGTGCCAGCAGCCAAGATACGTGGCGGGAGCAGTTCTTC. Translated, it gives CASSQDTWREQFF.

V is TRBV28 and J is TRBJ1-3; D may be TRBD1 (5 bases). The CDR3 contains 14 residues. Trimming cost V 6 bases and J 4 bases, with 13 bases left between them. Germline-derived CDR1 and CDR2 are MDHEN and SYDVKM. The CDR3 loop is CASSHRTGGNTIYF. CDR3 sequence (DNA): TGTGCCAGCAGCCACCGAACAGGCGGAAACACCATATATTTT.

The J gene is TRBJ1-4, the V gene TRBV7-2; 11 nucleotides line up with TRBD1. Germline CDR1 reads SGHTA; CDR2 reads FQGNSA. The CDR3 sequence is 15 residues long. V was clipped by 5 bases and J by 2 bases; unmatched bases: 1. For the CDR3, the DNA is TGTGCCAGCAGCCGGGACAGGGGGACTAATGAAAAACTGTTTTTT. Its translation: CASSRDRGTNEKLFF.

The chain is built from TRBV9 and TRBJ1-3; D remains unclear. The germline V and J ends were trimmed by 0 bases and 7 bases, with 11 bases remaining between them. Germline V gene data show CDR1 as SGDLS and CDR2 as YYNGEE. The CDR3 consists of 14 residues. CDR3 loop: CASSVASFGNTIYF. The CDR3 DNA follows: TGTGCCAGCAGCGTAGCCTCATTCGGGAACACCATATATTTT.

The CDR3 coding sequence is TGTGCCTGGAGTGTAGAGGCGGGCTCTGGAAACACCATATATTTT. It translates to CAWSVEAGSGNTIYF. This chain uses TRBV30 with TRBJ1-3; no clear D gene. V was pared by 0 bases and J by 0 bases, with 9 bases between. Germline CDR1 and CDR2: GTSNPN and SVGIG (reference sequence). The CDR3 sequence is 15 residues long.

This chain connects TRBV3-1 (or the pseudogene TRBV3-2) to TRBJ2-7, with a tentative D call TRBD2 (6 bases). Germline lookup yields CDR1 LGHDT and CDR2 YNNKEL (reference sequence). V was clipped by 0 bases and J by 3 bases, with 21 bases between them. The CDR3 contains 18 residues. CDR3 nucleotides: TGTGCCAGCAGCCAAGAAAATCGTTTTAGCGGTCGAATCTACGAGCAGTACTTC. Its translation is CASSQENRFSGRIYEQYF.

The CDR3 loop is CSAILERQQFF. CDR3 DNA: TGCAGTGCTATCCTGGAGCGGCAGCAGTTCTTC. The gene calls are TRBV20-1 and TRBJ2-1; D is possibly TRBD2 (5 bases). Germline CDR1 and CDR2: DFQATT and SNEGSKA (reference sequence). V shed 4 bases and J shed 11 bases, with 12 bases lying between them. The CDR3 covers 11 residues.

The rearrangement joins TRBV5-1 to TRBJ2-2, with TRBD2 matching 12 bases. Germline trimming cut 4 bases from V and 5 bases from J; bases unmatched to any gene: 9. CDR1 is SGHRS, CDR2 YFSETQ, per germline. This CDR3 contains 17 residues. Here the CDR3 reads CASSTRLTSGSTGELFF. Written as DNA, the CDR3 is TGCGCCAGCAGCACCCGGTTGACTAGCGGGAGTACCGGGGAGCTGTTTTTT.

CDR3 protein: CASSVKSWNTEAFF. CDR3 sequence (DNA): TGTGCCAGCAGCGTAAAATCCTGGAACACTGAAGCTTTCTTT. V is TRBV9 and J is TRBJ1-1; D not resolved. This CDR3 comprises 14 residues. Trimming took off 1 base at V and 1 base at J, with 8 bases between the two ends. The V gene's germline CDR1 is SGDLS and CDR2 YYNGEE.

The chain recombines TRBV10-3 with TRBJ2-7, with TRBD2 identical over 11 bases. The CDR3 runs to 18 residues. The J segment lost 0 bases and the V segment lost 0 bases, leaving 7 bases of the junction unmatched. The germline gives CDR1 ENHRY, CDR2 SYGVKD. CDR3 loop: CAISESPGLAANSYEQYF. In nucleotides, the CDR3 is TGTGCCATCAGTGAGTCGCCGGGACTAGCGGCCAACTCCTACGAGCAGTACTTC.

About this clone itself: The same CDR3 arises from other DNA sequences in this sample as well. The chain has TRBV6-5 and TRBJ1-2, with TRBD1 matching 8 bases. V lost 6 bases and J lost 8; bases outside the gene matches: 5. The CDR3 extends over 12 amino acids. Germline V gene sequence: CDR1 MNHEY, CDR2 SVGAGI. The CDR3 here is CASRGQGDGYTF. Here the CDR3 DNA reads TGTGCCAGCAGAGGACAGGGCGACGGCTACACCTTC.

This clone was observed once. The rearrangement links TRBV7-6 to TRBJ2-1; D gene uncertain. The CDR3 is 15 amino acids. The V gene's germline CDR1 is SGHVS and CDR2 FNYEAQ. V lost 4 bases and J 1 base, leaving 11 bases between the germline ends. For the CDR3, the DNA is TGTGCCAGCAGCTCAAATCAGGCTTCCTACAATGAGCAGTTCTTC. Its protein product is CASSSNQASYNEQFF.

V usage is TRBV19 and J usage is TRBJ1-1; 8 nucleotides align to TRBD1. V lost 6 bases, J lost 3 bases, and 6 bases stayed unmatched. Per germline, CDR1 LNHDA and CDR2 SQIVND (reference sequence). The CDR3 is 14 residues long. CDR3: CASRVLDRDTEAFF. For the CDR3, the DNA is TGTGCCAGTAGGGTCCTGGACAGGGACACTGAAGCTTTCTTT.

The rearrangement joins TRBV30 to TRBJ2-5; D might be TRBD1 (5 bases). The CDR3 is made up of 13 amino acids. Trimming cost V 1 base and J 4 bases, with 10 bases left between them. CDR1 is GTSNPN and CDR2 is SVGIG in the germline V gene (reference sequence). In nucleotides, the CDR3 is TGTGCCTGGAGTGGGCCCCAGGGAGAGACCCAGTACTTC. Protein: CAWSGPQGETQYF.

The chain carries TRBV20-1 and TRBJ1-2; a possible D gene is TRBD1 (5 bases). V lost 3 bases, J lost 4 bases, and 21 bases lay in between. CDR1 is DFQATT, CDR2 SNEGSKA, per germline (reference sequence). CDR3 length: 16 residues. The CDR3 region has the DNA TGCAGTGCTAGTAATGGGGCTCTAGGTCCCGCCTATGGCTACACCTTC. It yields the protein CSASNGALGPAYGYTF.

This chain uses TRBV27 with TRBJ2-7; TRBD1 agrees at 11 bases. The CDR3 extends over 15 amino acids. The V gene's germline CDR1 is MNHEY and CDR2 SMNVEV (reference sequence). V was pared by 4 bases and J by 4 bases, with 6 bases of the junction left unmatched. In DNA form, the CDR3 reads TGTGCCAGCAGTTCGTCAGGGACAGGGGGATACGAGCAGTACTTC. This codes for CASSSSGTGGYEQYF.

V is TRBV10-3 and J is TRBJ1-3; no firm D call. Between the trimmed V and J ends, which lost 4 bases and 0 bases, there was a span of 7 bases. The CDR3 loop spans 14 amino acids. CDR1 and CDR2 from the germline V gene are ENHRY and SYGVKD. The CDR3 coding sequence is TGTGCCATCAGTGCCCCCAGCTCTGGAAACACCATATATTTT. Translation: CAISAPSSGNTIYF.

The J gene is TRBJ1-6, the V gene TRBV19; D uncertain. The germline V gene has CDR1 LNHDA and CDR2 SQIVND (reference sequence). The germline V and J ends were trimmed by 3 bases and 0 bases, with 9 bases remaining between them. CDR3 size: 16 residues. CDR3 amino acids: CASSMRRSSYNSPLHF. In nucleotides, the CDR3 is TGTGCCAGTAGTATGCGGCGAAGCTCCTATAATTCACCCCTCCACTTT.

The count of this clone is one. Other DNA sequences in this sample translate to the same CDR3. The rearrangement links TRBV12-3 or TRBV12-4 to TRBJ1-2, with D possibly matching TRBD1 (6 bases). There are 13 residues in the CDR3. The V end was cut by 1 base, the J end by 6 bases, with 9 bases between. The CDR3 sequence: CASSLVTGNGYTF. The CDR3 DNA is TGTGCCAGCAGTTTAGTAACAGGGAATGGCTACACCTTC.

This clone was counted once. The CDR3 bases are TGTGCCAGCAGCCCTGGCGGGGGGCGCGACTATGGCTACACCTTC. Its translation: CASSPGGGRDYGYTF. This sequence joins TRBV28 and TRBJ1-2; weak D call: TRBD1 (6 bases). V lost 6 bases to trimming and J lost 3 bases, with 17 bases between them. The CDR3 runs to 15 residues. Germline-derived CDR1 and CDR2 are MDHEN and SYDVKM.

The chain links TRBV5-1 to TRBJ1-2; possible D gene TRBD1, 6 bases. CDR1 is SGHRS, CDR2 YFSETQ, per germline. CDR3 length: 13 residues. With 4 bases removed from V and 4 bases from J, the gap between germline ends came to 11 bases. The CDR3 DNA follows: TGCGCCAGCAGCACAGGGACAAGCTATGGCTACACCTTC. It translates to CASSTGTSYGYTF.

The rearrangement uses TRBV19 and TRBJ2-1, with 9 nucleotides matching TRBD1. The V and J ends lost 0 bases and 6 bases, in that order; junction bases with no gene match: 3. CDR1 is LNHDA, CDR2 SQIVND, per germline (reference sequence). The CDR3 contains 15 residues. The CDR3 is CASSIDRDRANEQFF. The CDR3, as DNA: TGTGCCAGTAGTATAGACCGGGACAGGGCCAATGAGCAGTTCTTC.

This clone was seen only once. The gene calls are TRBV2 and TRBJ1-5; D may be TRBD1 (5 bases). Trimming stripped 5 bases from V and 0 bases from J, with 20 bases between. This CDR3 has 18 amino acids. Germline CDR1 and CDR2: SNHLY and FYNNEI. The chain's CDR3 is CASSLLQQDTVSNQPQHF. The CDR3 coding sequence is TGTGCCAGCAGTCTATTACAACAGGACACTGTTAGCAATCAGCCCCAGCATTTT.